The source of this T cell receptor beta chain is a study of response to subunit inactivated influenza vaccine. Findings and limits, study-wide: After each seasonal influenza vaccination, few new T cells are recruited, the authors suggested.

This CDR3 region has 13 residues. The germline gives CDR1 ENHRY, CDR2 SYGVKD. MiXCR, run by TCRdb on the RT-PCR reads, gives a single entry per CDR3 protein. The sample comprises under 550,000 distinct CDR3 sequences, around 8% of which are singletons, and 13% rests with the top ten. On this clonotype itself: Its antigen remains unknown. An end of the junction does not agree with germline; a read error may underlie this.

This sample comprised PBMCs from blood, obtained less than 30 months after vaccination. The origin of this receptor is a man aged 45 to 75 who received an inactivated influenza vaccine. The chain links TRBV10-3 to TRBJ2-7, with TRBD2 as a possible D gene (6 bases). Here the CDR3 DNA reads TGTGCCATCAGCGGGACTTCCAGGGTCGAGCAGCACTTC. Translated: CAISGTSRVEQHF.